The 8 T cell receptor beta chains in this list originate from one sample, sequenced in a study of blood T cell repertoires in COVID-19. Clones were sequenced by immunoSEQ multiplex PCR, and TCRdb holds only the in-frame ones, with some missing. In the table there are some 140,000 clones, 79% of which are singletons. The sample taken for sequencing was peripheral blood. The source of these receptors is a man between 60 and 75 years old with acute or convalescent COVID-19.

V usage is TRBV30 and J usage is TRBJ1-1; 8 bases line up with TRBD1. The germline gives CDR1 GTSNPN, CDR2 SVGIG (reference sequence). The CDR3 runs 13 residues. V shed 5 bases and J 5 bases; nucleotides not matched to a gene: 7. CDR3 loop: CAWYTGGETEAFF. CDR3 nucleotide sequence: TGTGCCTGGTATACAGGGGGGGAAACTGAAGCTTTCTTT.

This clone was detected only a few times. CDR3 protein: CSVGAQGIEQYF. DNA for the CDR3: TGCAGCGTTGGGGCACAGGGGATTGAGCAGTACTTC. The chain employs TRBV29-1 and TRBJ2-7, with TRBD1 matching over 7 bases. V trimming: 4 bases; J trimming: 7 bases; junction bases outside the gene matches: 7. CDR3 size: 12 residues. Germline CDR1 reads SQVTM; CDR2 reads ANQGSEA.

The chain joins TRBV27 to TRBJ1-2; D remains unclear. CDR1 is MNHEY, CDR2 SMNVEV, per germline (reference sequence). The CDR3 consists of 13 residues. The germline V and J ends were trimmed by 4 bases and 5 bases, with 11 bases remaining between them. The CDR3 DNA is TGTGCCAGCAGTTGCAGGTTCGTTTATGGCTACACCTTC. Translated, it gives CASSCRFVYGYTF.

J is TRBJ1-2 and V is TRBV5-6; TRBD1 aligns across 8 bases. In germline, CDR1 is SGHDT, CDR2 YYEEEE. Unmatched junction bases numbered 6, after V lost 4 bases and J lost 4 bases. The CDR3 has 14 residues. This CDR3 reads CASSPADRGYGYTF. CDR3 coding DNA: TGTGCCAGCAGCCCGGCCGACAGGGGCTATGGCTACACCTTC.

V usage is TRBV12-3 or TRBV12-4 and J usage is TRBJ1-2; no firm D call. The CDR3 has 13 residues. Trimming shortened V by 6 bases and J by 0 bases, and 8 bases separated the two germline ends. CDR3 amino acids: CASSPRANYGYTF. DNA for the CDR3: TGTGCCAGCAGCCCCCGAGCTAACTATGGCTACACCTTC.

The chain couples TRBV4-2 to TRBJ2-6; D is unresolved. Trimming took off 0 bases at V and 0 bases at J, with 9 bases between the two ends. CDR1 and CDR2 (germline): LGHNA, YNFKEQ. This CDR3 is built from 17 residues. As DNA, the CDR3 is TGTGCCAGCAGCCAAGAGCCTCCTAGCTCTGGGGCCAACGTCCTGACTTTC. Translated, it gives CASSQEPPSSGANVLTF.

This clone has just one count. The chain recombines TRBV7-3 with TRBJ1-2; D unclear. The CDR3 loop spans 12 amino acids. Between the trimmed V and J ends, which lost 4 bases and 8 bases, there was a span of 11 bases. Per germline, CDR1 SGHTA and CDR2 FQGTGA. Here the CDR3 DNA reads TGTGCCAGCAGCTCCAATGTACAGGGCTACACCTTC. As protein: CASSSNVQGYTF.

J is TRBJ1-1 and V is TRBV5-4; a possible D gene is TRBD1 (6 bases). The V end was cut by 0 bases, the J end by 0 bases, with 9 bases between. Germline values: CDR1 SGHNT, CDR2 YYREEE (reference sequence). CDR3 length: 15 amino acids. The CDR3 sequence: CASSLVRGMNTEAFF. DNA for the CDR3: TGTGCCAGCAGCTTGGTGAGGGGGATGAACACTGAAGCTTTCTTT.